These 9 T cell receptor beta chains were sequenced from one sample in a study of cytomegalovirus exposure and HLA in healthy donors (dated by TCRdb to the late 2010s). Libraries were made using the immunoSEQ multiplex PCR assay. A mixture of 60 forward primers for TCR Vbeta segments and 13 reverse primers for TCR Jbeta segments was used in the multiplex PCR. TCRdb re-hosts the immuneACCESS table, in-frame sequences only. Its copies lack some clones; in the studies checked, an unresolved V gene accounts for under half of them, and the cause for the rest is not known. The sample profile shows 110,000 or so clones; 8.5% to 9% of them were found once. Less than 6.5% of the sample comes from the top ten. The specimen was PBMCs. The source is a woman in her forties in good health and CMV-seropositive.

This clone was seen only a few times. V usage is TRBV2 and J usage is TRBJ1-2; TRBD1 matches at 10 bases. The CDR3 length is 13 residues. Looked up from germline, CDR1 is SNHLY and CDR2 is FYNNEI. With 5 bases clipped from V and 6 bases from J, the junction kept 3 bases outside the gene matches. The CDR3 nucleotides are TGTGCCAGCAGTTTGGACAGGGGGAATGGCTACACCTTC. It encodes CASSLDRGNGYTF.

The chain has TRBV5-1 and TRBJ2-3; D is ambiguous. The V and J ends lost 0 bases and 2 bases respectively, with 10 bases between them. There are 15 residues in the CDR3. Germline assignment: CDR1 SGHRS and CDR2 YFSETQ. CDR3 DNA: TGCGCCAGCAGCTTGGCCCTGGCAGACACAGATACGCAGTATTTT. It is translated as CASSLALADTDTQYF. The whole variable domain, remainder taken from reference TRBV5-1 and TRBJ2-3, is KAGVTQTPRYLIKTRGQQVTLSCSPISGHRSVSWYQQTPGQGLQFLFEYFSETQRNKGNFPGRFSGRQFSNSRSEMNVSTLELGDSALYLCASSLALADTDTQYFGPGTRLTVL.

V is TRBV7-6 and J is TRBJ1-2; 8 bases agree with TRBD1. The germline CDR1 and CDR2 sequences are SGHVS and FNYEAQ. Trimming at V came to 6 bases and at J to 8 bases, leaving 17 bases not matched to a gene. CDR3 length equals 16 residues. The CDR3 DNA reads TGTGCCAGCAGAGGTGGGACAGGTGGGCGTCTTCAGGGCTACACCTTC. It specifies CASRGGTGGRLQGYTF.

The chain combines TRBV5-1 with TRBJ2-3; D gene uncertain. The germline V and J ends were trimmed by 4 bases and 0 bases, with 9 bases remaining between them. Germline V gene sequence: CDR1 SGHRS, CDR2 YFSETQ. The CDR3 runs 14 residues. The CDR3 DNA follows: TGCGCCAGCAGCCTTCAGGCTAGCACAGATACGCAGTATTTT. Encoded protein: CASSLQASTDTQYF.

This clone was seen a few times. The rearrangement uses TRBV6-6 and TRBJ1-1, with TRBD1 identical over 7 bases. The V segment lost 7 bases and the J segment 1 base; nucleotides outside the gene matches: 3. The CDR3 is made up of 13 amino acids. The germline V gene has CDR1 MNHNY and CDR2 SVGAGI (reference sequence). Here the CDR3 DNA reads TGTGCCAGCACCAGACAGGGGAACACTGAAGCTTTCTTT. Translating gives CASTRQGNTEAFF.

In its sample, this clone was seen a few times. The chain joins TRBV19 to TRBJ2-7; 8 bases agree with TRBD1. In germline, CDR1 is LNHDA, CDR2 SQIVND (reference sequence). The J segment lost 2 bases and the V segment lost 4 bases, leaving 7 bases of the junction unmatched. The length of the CDR3 is 15 residues. The CDR3, as DNA: TGTGCCAGTAGTAGGGGACAGGCGGAGGCCTACGAGCAGTACTTC. Translation gives CASSRGQAEAYEQYF.

The chain employs TRBV11-3 and TRBJ2-1; perhaps TRBD2 as D (6 bases). This CDR3 is built from 15 residues. Germline V lookup: CDR1 SGHNT, CDR2 YENEEA. Between the trimmed V and J ends, which lost 0 bases and 8 bases, there was a span of 14 bases. The CDR3 coding sequence is TGTGCCAGCAGCTTAGATCCGGGCAGGGAGGATGAGCAGTTCTTC. Translation gives CASSLDPGREDEQFF.

The rearrangement links TRBV5-5 to TRBJ2-2; perhaps TRBD2 as D (8 bases). The germline CDR1 and CDR2 sequences are SGHKS and YYEKEE (reference sequence). Trimming left V 4 bases short and J 1 base short, with 14 bases between. The CDR3 has 16 residues. The CDR3 sequence: CASSREGARNTGELFF. The CDR3 DNA is TGTGCCAGCAGCCGGGAGGGGGCGCGGAACACCGGGGAGCTGTTTTTT.

The rearrangement joins TRBV4-2 to TRBJ2-3; TRBD2 might be the D (5 bases). The V gene lost 5 bases and the J gene lost 4 bases, with 10 bases spanning the gap. This CDR3 spans 13 amino acids. Germline V gene sequence: CDR1 LGHNA, CDR2 YNFKEQ. CDR3 sequence (DNA): TGTGCCAGCAGCGAGGGTAACGCAGATACGCAGTATTTT. Amino acid sequence: CASSEGNADTQYF.